The 20 T cell receptor beta chains presented below share a single source sample, sequenced in a study of CD8 T cells in ankylosing spondylitis (TCRdb year 2017). The library came from 5' RACE. Sequencing was performed on an Illumina HiSeq 2500. The raw public reads went through TCRdb reprocessing: fastp at Q25, MiXCR clone calling, in-frame beta chains kept. Duplicate CDR3 protein sequences are folded into a single record with the most common DNA and genes. Recorded for this sample are thousands of distinct CDR3 sequences; 3.5% to 4.5% of them occurred a single time. The biggest ten clones account for about 9.4% of the sample. The sample consisted of blood, either unsorted or a sorted T cell fraction (not recorded which). The receptors here all came from a female donor with ankylosing spondylitis or in good health (not recorded which).

This clonotype is judged medium-sized. The rearrangement joins TRBV9 to TRBJ1-1; D unclear. The germline V and J ends were trimmed by 3 bases and 1 base, with 7 bases remaining between them. Germline V gives CDR1 SGDLS, CDR2 YYNGEE. The CDR3 is 13 amino acids. CDR3: CASSGQWNTEAFF. In DNA form, the CDR3 reads TGTGCCAGCAGCGGACAATGGAACACTGAAGCTTTCTTT.

By share, this clonotype ranks as medium-sized. The chain uses TRBV9 and TRBJ1-1, with a tentative D call TRBD1 (6 bases). The V end lost 4 bases, the J end lost 0 bases, and 10 bases lay between the germline ends. The CDR3 is 14 amino acids. Looked up from germline, CDR1 is SGDLS and CDR2 is YYNGEE. The DNA of the CDR3 is TGTGCCAGCAGCCTCGGACAGATGAACACTGAAGCTTTCTTT. Translated: CASSLGQMNTEAFF. The variable domain in full, with the rest retrieved from reference TRBV9 and TRBJ1-1, is DSGVTQTPKHLITATGQRVTLRCSPRSGDLSVYWYQQSLDQGLQFLIQYYNGEERAKGNILERFSAQQFPDLHSELNLSSLELGDSALYFCASSLGQMNTEAFFGQGTRLTVV.

This clonotype was recorded at least ten times. V is TRBV9 and J is TRBJ2-5, with TRBD1 matching over 7 bases. Germline V gives CDR1 SGDLS, CDR2 YYNGEE. Germline trimming cut 3 bases from V and 2 bases from J; bases unmatched to any gene: 4. This CDR3 has 14 residues. The CDR3 region is CASSARDRQETQYF. CDR3 DNA sequence: TGTGCCAGCAGCGCCCGGGACAGACAAGAGACCCAGTACTTC.

The table lists this clonotype with many counts. This chain uses TRBV9 with TRBJ1-2; D unresolved. Germline V gives CDR1 SGDLS, CDR2 YYNGEE. This CDR3 region has 15 residues. The V end was cut by 1 base, the J end by 3 bases, with 13 bases between. CDR3 sequence reads: CASSVLSGNDYGYTF. CDR3 bases: TGTGCCAGCAGCGTACTCTCCGGGAACGACTATGGCTACACCTTC. Variable domain in full (rest from reference TRBV9 and TRBJ1-2): DSGVTQTPKHLITATGQRVTLRCSPRSGDLSVYWYQQSLDQGLQFLIQYYNGEERAKGNILERFSAQQFPDLHSELNLSSLELGDSALYFCASSVLSGNDYGYTFGSGTRLTVV.

This chain joins TRBV9 and TRBJ2-7; TRBD1 or TRBD2 may be the D gene (5 bases each). This CDR3 has 15 amino acids. Trimming pared 0 bases from V and 0 bases from J, leaving 10 bases between. Germline CDR1 and CDR2: SGDLS and YYNGEE. CDR3 nucleotides: TGTGCCAGCAGCGTAGGTTGGGGGTTCTCCTACGAGCAGTACTTC. It specifies CASSVGWGFSYEQYF.

The chain joins TRBV9 to TRBJ1-5; D might be TRBD1 (6 bases). There are 14 residues in the CDR3. The germline CDR1 and CDR2 sequences are SGDLS and YYNGEE. V was pared by 3 bases and J by 8 bases, with 15 bases between. The CDR3 DNA is TGTGCCAGCAGCGCCGACAGGTCTCGGGAGCCCCAGCATTTT. Translation: CASSADRSREPQHF.

The chain is built from TRBV9 and TRBJ2-3; 10 bases map to TRBD1. The CDR3 sequence is 17 residues long. Germline loops: CDR1 SGDLS, CDR2 YYNGEE. The ends lost 6 bases at V and 2 bases at J; junction bases unmatched: 12. The chain's CDR3 is CASTPPRGTGVTDTQYF. CDR3 coding DNA: TGTGCCAGCACCCCCCCGCGGGGGACAGGGGTCACAGATACGCAGTATTTT.

This clonotype was seen repeatedly, ten times or more. Possible read error: a much larger clone is one base away. The genes are TRBV9 and TRBJ1-1; weak D call: TRBD1 (5 bases). This CDR3 spans 12 amino acids. The V end was cut by 4 bases, the J end by 10 bases, with 14 bases between. Looked up from germline, CDR1 is SGDLS and CDR2 is YYNGEE. CDR3 sequence reads: CASSQGRGVAFF. In DNA, the CDR3 is TGTGCCAGCAGCCAAGGGAGGGGTGTAGCTTTCTTT.

CDR3 in DNA: TGTGCCAGCAGCCCCGGACTAGCTCCAAGGGAGCAGTACTTC. Protein: CASSPGLAPREQYF. The V gene is TRBV9, the J gene TRBJ2-7; 8 bases are a match to TRBD2. In germline, CDR1 is SGDLS, CDR2 YYNGEE. CDR3 size: 14 residues. V trimming: 4 bases; J trimming: 7 bases; junction bases outside the gene matches: 10.

The table lists this clonotype with many counts. The chain has TRBV9 and TRBJ2-4; 7 bases align to TRBD1. From germline, CDR1 is SGDLS and CDR2 YYNGEE. This CDR3 region has 13 residues. V shed 4 bases and J 7 bases; nucleotides not matched to a gene: 5. The CDR3 nucleotides read TGTGCCAGCAGCCCCGACAGGGATAACATTCAGTACTTC. As protein: CASSPDRDNIQYF.

This clonotype is large within its sample. The chain links TRBV9 to TRBJ1-2; no reliable D call. V was trimmed by 2 bases and J by 0 bases, leaving 14 bases between them. There are 16 residues in the CDR3. CDR1 and CDR2 (germline): SGDLS, YYNGEE. The CDR3 reads CASSVYGYPTNYGYTF. CDR3 nucleotide sequence: TGTGCCAGCAGCGTTTACGGGTACCCTACTAACTATGGCTACACCTTC.

At least ten counts were recorded for this clonotype. The chain couples TRBV9 to TRBJ1-1; 7 bases fit TRBD1. After removal of 3 bases from V and 1 base from J, the junction contained 3 bases not matched to a gene. This CDR3 is built from 14 residues. The germline CDR1 and CDR2 sequences are SGDLS and YYNGEE. CDR3 residues: CASSEGQRNTEAFF. The DNA of the CDR3 is TGTGCCAGCAGCGAGGGACAGAGGAACACTGAAGCTTTCTTT.

This clonotype is labeled medium-sized (0.01 to 0.1%). The chain has TRBV9 and TRBJ1-3; D is possibly TRBD1 (5 bases). Germline CDR1 reads SGDLS; CDR2 reads YYNGEE. V lost 0 bases and J lost 1, with 8 bases in between. This CDR3 region has 15 residues. This CDR3 reads CASSVDGGSGNTIYF. The CDR3 nucleotides read TGTGCCAGCAGCGTAGATGGGGGTTCTGGAAACACCATATATTTT.

This clonotype is classed as medium-sized (0.01 to 0.1%). Here the CDR3 DNA reads TGTGCCAGCAGCGCCCAGGGGAACACTGAAGCTTTCTTT. Encoded protein: CASSAQGNTEAFF. The J gene is TRBJ1-1, the V gene TRBV9; TRBD1 is a possible D gene (5 bases). Deletions cut 3 bases from V and 1 base from J, with 7 bases between. CDR3 size: 13 residues. Germline CDR1 reads SGDLS; CDR2 reads YYNGEE.

In its sample, this clonotype is medium-sized (0.01 to 0.1%). The chain joins TRBV9 to TRBJ1-1; no clear D. The ends were cut back, 3 bases at V and 11 bases at J, with 17 bases in the middle. The length of the CDR3 is 13 residues. Germline V gene data show CDR1 as SGDLS and CDR2 as YYNGEE. This chain's CDR3 is CASSATPSGLAFF. In nucleotides, the CDR3 is TGTGCCAGCAGCGCGACCCCGTCGGGTTTGGCTTTCTTT.

This clonotype was seen ten or more times. The chain's CDR3 is CASSGQGHYNSPLHF. CDR3 DNA: TGTGCCAGCAGCGGTCAGGGCCATTATAATTCACCCCTCCACTTT. V gene TRBV9 combines with J gene TRBJ1-6; TRBD1 is a possible D gene (5 bases). Trimming took off 3 bases at V and 4 bases at J, with 11 bases between the two ends. This CDR3 is 15 amino acids long. Germline V gives CDR1 SGDLS, CDR2 YYNGEE.

This clonotype was counted between two and nine times. The chain combines TRBV9 with TRBJ1-3; 7 bases are a match to TRBD1. CDR1 and CDR2 from the germline V gene are SGDLS and YYNGEE. V shed 4 bases and J 7 bases; nucleotides not matched to a gene: 8. The CDR3 runs 14 residues. The CDR3 region has the DNA TGTGCCAGCAGCCTGGGACAGAACCCCAACACCATATATTTT. It yields the protein CASSLGQNPNTIYF. Combining the CDR3 with reference TRBV9 and TRBJ1-3 gives the whole variable domain DSGVTQTPKHLITATGQRVTLRCSPRSGDLSVYWYQQSLDQGLQFLIQYYNGEERAKGNILERFSAQQFPDLHSELNLSSLELGDSALYFCASSLGQNPNTIYFGEGSWLTVV.

In this sample, this clonotype is large (0.1 to 1%). The chain joins TRBV9 to TRBJ2-1; D uncertain. The CDR3 spans 12 residues. V was clipped by 4 bases and J by 5 bases, with 7 bases between them. Germline-derived CDR1 and CDR2 are SGDLS and YYNGEE. The CDR3 bases are TGTGCCAGCAGCTCAACGAACAATGAGCAGTTCTTC. Its translation is CASSSTNNEQFF.

This clonotype is a singleton in its sample. CDR3 in DNA: TGTGCCACCACCTACGGCGACAGAGATCAAGAGACCCAGTACTTC. Residues: CATTYGDRDQETQYF. The chain uses TRBV24-1 and TRBJ2-5, with a possible D match to TRBD1 (5 bases). V shed 8 bases and J shed 2 bases, with 17 bases lying between them. Per germline, CDR1 KGHDR and CDR2 SFDVKD. The CDR3 has 15 residues.

The DNA of the CDR3 is TGTGCCAGCAGCGTCGATTATAACTCCTACGAGCAGTACTTC. Translating it yields CASSVDYNSYEQYF. The J gene is TRBJ2-7, the V gene TRBV9; D ambiguous. The CDR3 length is 14 residues. Between the trimmed V and J ends, which lost 2 bases and 0 bases, there was a span of 9 bases. Germline values: CDR1 SGDLS, CDR2 YYNGEE.